Presented here are 28 T cell receptor beta chains from one specimen sequenced in a study of identical twins. TCRdb re-called the 5' RACE reads with MiXCR, one entry per CDR3 protein. The sample yields some 1,700,000 distinct CDR3 sequences, roughly 35% seen once. The sequencing sample was made of cord blood. All receptors come from a newborn girl in good health.

V and J are TRBV20-1 and TRBJ1-1, with 9 bases matching TRBD1. This CDR3 comprises 13 residues. CDR1 and CDR2 (germline): DFQATT, SNEGSKA (reference sequence). V lost 6 bases and J lost 4; bases outside the gene matches: 6. CDR3 protein: CSAGTGKITEAFF. The DNA for the CDR3 is TGCAGTGCGGGGACAGGGAAGATCACTGAAGCTTTCTTT.

This clonotype came up once. With a much larger clone just one base away, this may be a read error. The chain has TRBV12-3 or TRBV12-4 and TRBJ2-7, with TRBD2 matching over 10 bases. This CDR3 has 15 amino acids. V trimming: 3 bases; J trimming: 7 bases; junction bases outside the gene matches: 9. The CDR3 coding sequence is TGTGCCAGCAGTTTCCGGACTAGCGGTAACAATGAGCAGTACTTC. Protein product: CASSFRTSGNNEQYF.

The chain uses TRBV3-1 and TRBJ2-1; D is perhaps TRBD1 (5 bases). The V gene's germline CDR1 is LGHDT and CDR2 YNNKEL (reference sequence). With 4 bases removed from V and 5 bases from J, the gap between germline ends came to 27 bases. The CDR3 contains 19 residues. In DNA, the CDR3 is TGTGCCAGCAGCCCCCATGCCCGGCGTGCCAGGGTACCCAACAATGAGCAGTTCTTC. As protein: CASSPHARRARVPNNEQFF.

The chain combines TRBV4-2 with TRBJ2-3, with 16 bases aligning to TRBD2. The CDR3 is 21 residues long. From germline, CDR1 is LGHNA and CDR2 YNFKEQ. The ends lost 4 bases at V and 0 bases at J; junction bases unmatched: 13. CDR3 residues: CASSLINPGLAGGSSTDTQYF. CDR3 coding DNA: TGTGCCAGCAGCCTGATCAACCCGGGACTAGCGGGGGGGTCTAGCACAGATACGCAGTATTTT.

This clonotype appeared a few times. The chain recombines TRBV9 with TRBJ1-5; D gene ambiguous. CDR1 and CDR2 from the germline V gene are SGDLS and YYNGEE. V gave up 3 bases and J gave up 5 bases, with 9 bases separating them. The CDR3 totals 13 residues. The DNA of the CDR3 is TGTGCCAGCAGCGCCGACTTTGATCAGCCCCAGCATTTT. Translated: CASSADFDQPQHF.

The chain has TRBV12-3 or TRBV12-4 and TRBJ2-1; D call uncertain. The CDR3 is made up of 14 amino acids. V was clipped by 2 bases and J by 4 bases, with 9 bases between them. The CDR3 protein is CASSLIVVYNEQFF. For the CDR3, the DNA is TGTGCCAGCAGTTTAATAGTAGTTTACAATGAGCAGTTCTTC.

V gene TRBV28 combines with J gene TRBJ1-1; TRBD1 matches at 7 bases. This CDR3 has 16 residues. The junction had 10 bases not matched to a gene; V was cut back by 3 bases and J by 3 bases. Germline CDR1 reads MDHEN; CDR2 reads SYDVKM. This CDR3 reads CASSFFQGGMHTEAFF. CDR3 nucleotide sequence: TGTGCCAGCAGTTTCTTTCAGGGGGGTATGCACACTGAAGCTTTCTTT.

This chain uses TRBV27 with TRBJ2-1; TRBD1 aligns across 9 bases. The ends lost 6 bases at V and 6 bases at J; junction bases unmatched: 6. CDR1 is MNHEY, CDR2 SMNVEV, per germline (reference sequence). There are 14 residues in the CDR3. The DNA for the CDR3 is TGTGCCAGCAGCGAGAGGGGACAGGGCAATGAGCAGTTCTTC. Protein sequence: CASSERGQGNEQFF.

This chain links TRBV7-2 with TRBJ2-3, with D uncertain. Germline CDR1 is SGHTA and CDR2 is FQGNSA. The CDR3 has 14 residues. With 7 bases removed from V and 1 base from J, the gap between germline ends came to 12 bases. The CDR3 sequence is CASTIAHGTDTQYF. The CDR3 DNA is TGTGCCAGCACCATAGCCCACGGCACAGATACGCAGTATTTT.

V and J are TRBV5-1 and TRBJ2-7, with 7 bases lining up with TRBD1. CDR3 length: 16 residues. Per the germline V gene, CDR1 is SGHRS and CDR2 is YFSETQ. V trimming: 0 bases; J trimming: 3 bases; junction bases outside the gene matches: 9. CDR3 DNA: TGCGCCAGCAGCTTGGGCCACACGACAGGGCTCTACGAGCAGTACTTC. It translates to CASSLGHTTGLYEQYF.

This clonotype was counted a few times. At one end, the junction sequence differs from germline, possibly due to a read error. The rearrangement uses TRBV20-1 and TRBJ2-7, with D hard to call. Germline CDR1 and CDR2: DFQATT and SNEGSKA (reference sequence). This CDR3 comprises 13 residues. CDR3: CSSSSRRSYEQYF. DNA for the CDR3: TGCAGTTCTAGTTCCAGGCGCTCCTACGAGCAGTACTTC.

This clonotype has just a few counts. The chain joins TRBV12-3 or TRBV12-4 to TRBJ2-1; 12 positions match TRBD2. Germline trimming cut 2 bases from V and 1 base from J; bases unmatched to any gene: 3. The CDR3 contains 17 residues. In DNA, the CDR3 is TGTGCCAGCAGTTTAACCGGACTAGCGGGGTCCTACAATGAGCAGTTCTTC. It codes for CASSLTGLAGSYNEQFF.

The genes are TRBV5-1 and TRBJ2-7; D may be TRBD2 (6 bases). The CDR3 length is 13 residues. Germline CDR1 is SGHRS and CDR2 is YFSETQ. Trimming shortened V by 2 bases and J by 7 bases, and 13 bases separated the two germline ends. CDR3 protein: CASSFGGRNEQYF. The CDR3 DNA reads TGCGCCAGCAGCTTTGGAGGGCGGAATGAGCAGTACTTC.

V usage is TRBV12-3 or TRBV12-4 and J usage is TRBJ1-2; tentative D call: TRBD1 (5 bases). V was trimmed by 3 bases and J by 8 bases, leaving 10 bases between them. This CDR3 is built from 12 residues. For the CDR3, the DNA is TGTGCCAGCAGTTTCGACAGTAACGGCTACACCTTC. Encoded protein: CASSFDSNGYTF.

In this sample, this clonotype turned up a few times. This chain uses TRBV20-1 with TRBJ2-7, with 15 bases lining up with TRBD2. Losses at the gene ends were 3 bases for V and 3 bases for J; bases not matched to a gene: 6. The CDR3 extends over 16 amino acids. In germline, CDR1 is DFQATT, CDR2 SNEGSKA (reference sequence). The CDR3 here is CSASRTSGGANYEQYF. CDR3 in DNA: TGCAGTGCTAGTCGGACTAGCGGGGGGGCCAACTACGAGCAGTACTTC.

This clonotype was counted only a few times. The V and J genes are TRBV6-6 and TRBJ2-5; D is unclear. The germline V gene has CDR1 MNHNY and CDR2 SVGAGI (reference sequence). The CDR3 spans 15 residues. V dropped 0 bases and J dropped 4 bases, with 12 bases sitting between them. CDR3 nucleotides: TGTGCCAGCAGTTACTCGAAAGGCACCCGAGAGACCCAGTACTTC. Translated: CASSYSKGTRETQYF.

The chain carries TRBV21-1 and TRBJ2-7; the table names TRBD2, a call not compared with the DNA. The J call could be wrong; TRBJ2-4 is a better fit for the DNA end. TRBV21-1 is an annotated pseudogene. The length of the CDR3 is 15 residues. CDR3 in DNA: TGTGCCAGCAGCAAAGAGAGAACGGGGAGGGACATTCAGTACTTC. Translating it yields CASSKERTGRDIQYF.

The genes are TRBV28 and TRBJ2-5; 7 bases line up with TRBD2. The last part of the DNA fits TRBJ2-7 better; the J call may be wrong. This CDR3 has 14 amino acids. Germline V CDR1 and CDR2: MDHEN, SYDVKM. CDR3 amino acids: CASTARDYSYEQYF. For the CDR3, the DNA is TGTGCCAGCACCGCTCGGGACTACTCCTACGAGCAGTACTTC.

V usage is TRBV12-3 or TRBV12-4 and J usage is TRBJ2-1, with TRBD2 matching 12 bases. The CDR3 covers 18 residues. Trimming at V came to 2 bases and at J to 0 bases, leaving 5 bases not matched to a gene. The CDR3 here is CASSLRLAGVSSYNEQFF. Here the CDR3 DNA reads TGTGCCAGCAGTTTAAGACTAGCGGGAGTTTCCTCCTACAATGAGCAGTTCTTC.

This clonotype was picked up many times. This sequence joins TRBV28 and TRBJ2-3, with 7 bases fitting TRBD2. The length of the CDR3 is 19 residues. With 4 bases clipped from V and 2 bases from J, the junction kept 18 bases outside the gene matches. The germline V gene has CDR1 MDHEN and CDR2 SYDVKM. The CDR3 DNA sequence: TGTGCCAGCAGTTCCTCGACACTCCGGGAGGTCCTTACCACAGATACGCAGTATTTT. As protein: CASSSSTLREVLTTDTQYF. Full variable domain (missing parts from reference TRBV28 and TRBJ2-3): DVKVTQSSRYLVKRTGEKVFLECVQDMDHENMFWYRQDPGLGLRLIYFSYDVKMKEKGDIPEGYSVSREKKERFSLILESASTNQTSMYLCASSSSTLREVLTTDTQYFGPGTRLTVL.

The chain combines TRBV20-1 with TRBJ1-3; weak D call: TRBD1 (5 bases). Trimming removed 0 bases from V and 4 bases from J, with 19 bases in between. Germline V gene sequence: CDR1 DFQATT, CDR2 SNEGSKA (reference sequence). The CDR3 extends over 17 amino acids. Here the CDR3 DNA reads TGCAGTGCTAGAGATGCAGGGTCGATGTCACGCGGAAACACCATATATTTT. It codes for CSARDAGSMSRGNTIYF.

This clonotype was counted a few times. The chain employs TRBV3-1 and TRBJ2-7, with TRBD2 as a possible D gene (6 bases). The CDR3 spans 15 residues. Germline loops: CDR1 LGHDT, CDR2 YNNKEL (reference sequence). V lost 3 bases and J 0 bases, leaving 12 bases between the germline ends. The CDR3 is CASSHPREGSYEQYF. The DNA for the CDR3 is TGTGCCAGCAGCCATCCGCGGGAAGGCTCCTACGAGCAGTACTTC.

This clonotype appeared many times. The V and J genes are TRBV11-2 and TRBJ2-3; D not certain. This CDR3 region has 14 residues. Trimming stripped 1 base from V and 6 bases from J, with 11 bases between. From germline, CDR1 is SGHAT and CDR2 FQNNGV. The CDR3 sequence: CASSLVYSPDTQYF. CDR3 nucleotide sequence: TGTGCCAGCAGCTTAGTTTATTCCCCGGATACGCAGTATTTT.

Only a few counts were recorded for this clonotype. The chain carries TRBV2 and TRBJ2-1; no clear D gene. Deletions cut 8 bases from V and 9 bases from J, with 11 bases between. Germline V gene sequence: CDR1 SNHLY, CDR2 FYNNEI. The CDR3 is 11 residues long. As DNA, the CDR3 is TGTGCCAGCTTGTCTACGGGTGAGCAGTTCTTC. Protein product: CASLSTGEQFF.

This clonotype was picked up a small number of times. The chain has TRBV7-9 and TRBJ1-2, with D perhaps matching TRBD1 (6 bases). There are 14 residues in the CDR3. Germline V gene sequence: CDR1 SEHNR, CDR2 FQNEAQ (reference sequence). V was pared by 5 bases and J by 4 bases, with 14 bases between. The CDR3 region has the DNA TGTGCCAGCAGCGCGACAGGCGGCCTCTATGGCTACACCTTC. This encodes CASSATGGLYGYTF.

The V and J genes are TRBV20-1 and TRBJ1-5; 9 nucleotides line up with TRBD1. The CDR3 runs to 14 residues. Germline CDR1 reads DFQATT; CDR2 reads SNEGSKA (reference sequence). V shed 5 bases, J shed 1 base, and the junction held 3 bases outside the gene matches. CDR3 sequence (DNA): TGCAGTGCTCGGGACAGGGAAAGCAATCAGCCCCAGCATTTT. Protein: CSARDRESNQPQHF.

This clonotype was observed a handful of times. The CDR3 here is CASSFFAVAGGLWDTQYF. Written as DNA, the CDR3 is TGTGCCAGCAGTTTTTTTGCGGTAGCGGGGGGATTGTGGGATACGCAGTATTTT. The chain links TRBV12-3 or TRBV12-4 to TRBJ2-3, with TRBD2 matching 10 bases. This CDR3 is built from 18 residues. V lost 3 bases and J lost 6; bases outside the gene matches: 15.

The CDR3 DNA reads as TGTGCCAGCAGCTTGGCGCCACTCTCCTACAATGAGCAGTACTTC. Its translation: CASSLAPLSYNEQYF. J is TRBJ2-1 and V is TRBV5-8; D gene ambiguous. Near its end, the DNA agrees better with TRBJ2-7, so the J call may be wrong. CDR1 and CDR2 (germline): SGHTS, YDEGEE. The CDR3 has 15 residues.